The clone carrying this T cell receptor beta chain was counted a few times. No antigen is known for it. The assay was immunoSEQ multiplex PCR, and TCRdb's table has in-frame clones only and misses some. This sample has about 74,000 clones, with 80% to 90% found just once. The data belong to a study of PD-L1 blockade in urothelial cancer. Findings and caveats of the study: At the 3-week point, tumor-associated blood clones expanded more in durable-benefit patients. Below-median pretreatment blood TCR clonality predicted better survival.

Trimming took off 4 bases at V and 5 bases at J, with 19 bases between the two ends. CDR1 SGHKS and CDR2 YYEKEE come from the germline V gene (reference sequence). This CDR3 is 15 amino acids long. Sample numbers ranged from 1 to 8 per patient, encompassing pretreatment and on-treatment collections. Sequenced material: PBMCs, taken around atezolizumab (anti-PD-L1) treatment. This sequence joins TRBV5-5 and TRBJ2-7; D possibly corresponds to TRBD2 (5 bases). The sequence came from a man aged 65-85 years with urothelial cancer. The CDR3 DNA is TGTGCCAGCAGCACCACCCCGGGGTCCTTGGACGAGCAGTACTTC. Translation gives CASSTTPGSLDEQYF.